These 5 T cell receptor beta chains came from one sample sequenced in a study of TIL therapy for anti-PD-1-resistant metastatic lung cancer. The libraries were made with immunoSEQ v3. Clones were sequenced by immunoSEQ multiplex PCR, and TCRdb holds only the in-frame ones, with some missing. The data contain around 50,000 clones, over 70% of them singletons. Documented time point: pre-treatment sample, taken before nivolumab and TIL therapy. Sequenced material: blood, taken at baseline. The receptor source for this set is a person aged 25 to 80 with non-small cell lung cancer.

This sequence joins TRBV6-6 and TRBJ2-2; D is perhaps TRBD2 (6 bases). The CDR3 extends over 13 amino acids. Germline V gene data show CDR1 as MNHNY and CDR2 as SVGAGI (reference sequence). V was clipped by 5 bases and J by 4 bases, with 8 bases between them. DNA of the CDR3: TGTGCCAGCAGTCTAGCGACCACCGGGGAGCTGTTTTTT. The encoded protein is CASSLATTGELFF.

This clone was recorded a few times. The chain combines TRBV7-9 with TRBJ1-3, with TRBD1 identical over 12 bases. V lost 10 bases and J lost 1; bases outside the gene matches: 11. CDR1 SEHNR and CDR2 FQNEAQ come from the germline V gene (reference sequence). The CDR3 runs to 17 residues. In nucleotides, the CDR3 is TGTGCCACCAAACCTCCGGGACAGGGGGCATCTGGAAACACCATATATTTT. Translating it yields CATKPPGQGASGNTIYF.

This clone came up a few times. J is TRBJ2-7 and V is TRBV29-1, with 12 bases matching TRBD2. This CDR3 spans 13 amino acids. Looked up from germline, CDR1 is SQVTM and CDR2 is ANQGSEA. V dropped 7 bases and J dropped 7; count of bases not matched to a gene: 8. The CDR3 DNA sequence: TGCAGCGCACGGACTAGCGGGATGGGGGAGCAGTACTTC. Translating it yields CSARTSGMGEQYF.

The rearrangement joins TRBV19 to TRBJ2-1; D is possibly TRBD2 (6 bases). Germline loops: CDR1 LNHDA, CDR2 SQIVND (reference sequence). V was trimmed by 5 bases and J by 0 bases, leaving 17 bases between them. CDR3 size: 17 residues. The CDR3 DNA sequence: TGTGCCAGTAGTCCCAGGTCTAGCGTTAGCTCCTACAATGAGCAGTTCTTC. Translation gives CASSPRSSVSSYNEQFF.

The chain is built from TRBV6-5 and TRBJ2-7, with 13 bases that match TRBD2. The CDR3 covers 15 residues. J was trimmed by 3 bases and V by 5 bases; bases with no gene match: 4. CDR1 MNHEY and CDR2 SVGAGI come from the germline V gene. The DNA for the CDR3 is TGTGCCAGCAGTAAACTAGCGGGAGGGGACTACGAGCAGTACTTC. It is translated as CASSKLAGGDYEQYF.